The TCR beta chain under discussion was sequenced for a study of blood T cells in healthy people across ages. Points from the study as a whole: The study lacked donor CMV status, which possibly confounded expanded clonotype changes.

Between the trimmed V and J ends, which lost 6 bases and 3 bases, there was a span of 18 bases. The CDR3 is 16 residues long. CDR1 SGHAT and CDR2 FQNNGV come from the germline V gene. Remarks on this clonotype: Antigen: not known.

Primers used in a second PCR of roughly 7 to 11 cycles were a sample-barcoded 5' primer and a J-beta primer mix. In TCRdb, the 5' RACE reads were re-called with MiXCR into one record per CDR3 protein. Counted here are about 1,400,000 distinct CDR3 sequences, about 40% occurring once; the ten biggest clones make up 7% to 9.5%. Sample: blood. The TCR originated in a young woman in good health. The rearrangement uses TRBV11-2 and TRBJ2-4; D remains ambiguous. Written as DNA, the CDR3 is TGTGCCAGCAGACCTCTCTCCGGGCCGATCAAAAACATTCAGTACTTC. It yields the protein CASRPLSGPIKNIQYF.